This T cell receptor beta chain was captured in a study of T cell responses to AZD1222 COVID-19 vaccine (dated by TCRdb to the early 2020s). At the level of the whole study: TCR sequencing covered roughly 230 trial participants: roughly 200 given two doses of AZD1222 and 26 given two doses of MenACWY control vaccine. Trial participants were enrolled into age subgroups of 18-55, 56-69 and 70-plus years, which contained around 150, 29 and 61 TCR-sequenced participants, respectively. General study outcomes and caveats: After two AZD1222 doses, spike-specific TCR breadth and depth were significantly higher than at day 0 and than in MenACWY recipients. Most participants were white British and females outnumbered males, and the authors suggested that clonal diversity may have been underestimated. Conclusions about previously exposed vaccinees are limited, since just six AZD1222 recipients were seropositive for SARS-CoV-2 at baseline. Because no day 14 peak-response samples were available, repertoires were characterized only after the peak T cell response. Nearly half of unique spike-specific TCRs reportedly recognized epitopes outside regions mutated in the B.1.351 and B.1.1.7 variants. The 56-69-year group was small, and its depth increase did not reach significance, likely because of low power. The whole spike protein was spanned by vaccine-associated CD4 TCRs, and dominant responses were seen in regions 160-218 and 743-854.

This specimen's time point label, interpreted: about 28 days (+/-7) after the second vaccine dose. Because spike-specific TCR depth and breadth did not differ between the two schedules, AZD1222 recipients who got a second dose at roughly 4 weeks were pooled with those who got a second dose at roughly 12 weeks. The vaccinee samples were drawn from two UK trials, COV001 and COV002, one of which was a single-blind randomized controlled phase 2/3 trial testing AZD1222 (ChAdOx1 nCoV-19) in healthy adults. For TCRbeta chain sequencing, PBMC samples from trial participants were taken at day 0 and at day 28 after the second dose. A remark on this clone: No antigen is known for it. Base-call qualities are not available, and no considerably larger clone is one nucleotide away.

The CDR3 regions of human TCRbeta chains were analyzed by immunosequencing. The authors' pipeline ran thus. TCRs in the repertoires were compared against a reference library of SARS-CoV-2-specific TCRs that had been generated with the MIRA antigen-specificity platform. Breadth meant the fraction of unique TCRs that were SARS-CoV-2-associated, whereas depth meant the fraction of total T cells that were SARS-CoV-2-associated. Using the MIRA data, each spike-specific TCR was mapped to the spike region that the TCR reacts to and placed in a CD4 or CD8 class. Log10-transformed breadth and depth values were compared by one-way ANOVA with Sidak's multiple comparisons tests. TCRdb limited this immuneACCESS table to in-frame rearrangements with V and J called. A share of clones is missing; checked studies link under half to unresolved V genes, and the rest is unexplained. Clone size and V and J calls were adopted from that table, with D and trimming inferred from the DNA. For this sample the table gives around 110,000 clones, of which over 80% were detected only once. The biggest ten clones account for approximately 9.3% of the sample.

This TCR derives from an adult who received the AZD1222 COVID-19 vaccine. This material consisted of peripheral blood, taken 28 days after the second AZD1222 dose.

The CDR3 protein: CASSRGEGAYRTDTQYF. The sequenced DNA is TGCGCCAGCAGCAGGGGGGAAGGGGCGTATCGCACAGATACGCAGTATTTT. The chain employs TRBV5-1 and TRBJ2-3; the D gene cannot be resolved beyond TRBD1 or TRBD2, each matching 6 bases. V lost 4 bases and J lost 1 base; the stretch between them is 19 bases long. The CDR3 has 17 amino acids, counting the end cysteine and phenylalanine. CDR3 DNA only is kept here, 51 bases in frame from base 1. CDR1 is given as SGHRS and CDR2 as YFSETQ, both from the germline V gene. Full variable domain (CDR3 extended with the reference TRBV5-1 and TRBJ2-3 proteins): KAGVTQTPRYLIKTRGQQVTLSCSPISGHRSVSWYQQTPGQGLQFLFEYFSETQRNKGNFPGRFSGRQFSNSRSEMNVSTLELGDSALYLCASSRGEGAYRTDTQYFGPGTRLTVL.